This T cell receptor (beta chain) was captured in a study of T-cell reconstitution after alpha-beta-depleted transplantation in children. Unique molecular identifiers were incorporated during preparation of the TCRbeta library. MiXCR, run by TCRdb on the PCR reads, gives a single entry per CDR3 protein. The top ten clones hold about 2.6% of a sample with more than 200,000 distinct CDR3 sequences, 25% of them seen once. Remarks on this clonotype: Its cognate antigen is unknown.

Study results and limitations: Newly made T cells mostly supplied T-cell counts and diversity one year after transplant. Surviving recipient cells, namely T cells and thymic progenitors, were the source of high day-60 TCRbeta diversity in some patients. Approximately two months post-transplant, alpha-beta T cells reportedly originated from several hundred expanded graft clones.

The germline V gene encodes CDR1 KGHDR and CDR2 SFDVKD. CDR3 length: 18 residues. Germline trimming cut 4 bases from V and 0 bases from J; bases unmatched to any gene: 12. The rearrangement links TRBV24-1 to TRBJ2-7; 9 bases align to TRBD1. The receptor comes from a girl aged 2 to 10 with Fanconi anemia, due to receive a stem cell transplant. This specimen consisted of PBMCs, obtained before TCRalphabeta/CD19-depleted stem cell transplant. CDR3 sequence reads: CATSDSFTGTGSSYEQYF. CDR3 nucleotides: TGTGCCACCAGTGACTCCTTCACCGGGACAGGGTCCTCCTACGAGCAGTACTTC.